These T cell receptor beta chains were read from a single sample in a study of spatial heterogeneity in lung cancer. From the 5' RACE reads, TCRdb called clonotypes with MiXCR, one entry per CDR3 protein. This sample carries some 15,000 distinct CDR3 sequences, around 10% of them seen once, and the ten largest clones take 25% to 35%. The sequencing here drew on PBMCs, taken at surgery. The receptors come from a male donor with early-stage non-small cell lung cancer. The CDR3 runs from the conserved cysteine through the conserved F or W. The order of the fields is D gene, clone size, J gene, V gene, CDR3 protein, CDR3 DNA. The D gene is left open where the match is weak. Expanded clones get a size class; other rows say once, few or many, or leave the size out.

D: TRBD1; size: many; J: TRBJ2-7; V: TRBV14; CDR3: CASSRSGTGTYEQYF; DNA: TGTGCCAGCAGCCGATCCGGGACAGGGACCTACGAGCAGTACTTC
D: .; size: .; J: TRBJ2-1; V: TRBV5-1; CDR3: CASSVLGERQFF; DNA: TGCGCCAGCAGCGTCCTAGGGGAACGGCAGTTCTTC
D: TRBD2; size: many; J: TRBJ2-2; V: TRBV29-1; CDR3: CSVLSGGNGELFF; DNA: TGCAGCGTACTTAGCGGGGGTAACGGGGAGCTGTTTTTT
D: .; size: .; J: TRBJ1-5; V: TRBV28; CDR3: CASKVSNQPQHF; DNA: TGTGCCAGCAAGGTCAGCAATCAGCCCCAGCATTTT
D: .; size: many; J: TRBJ2-1; V: TRBV20-1; CDR3: CSAPPGSGYGYNEQFF; DNA: TGCAGTGCTCCCCCGGGGAGTGGCTATGGGTACAATGAGCAGTTCTTC
D: .; size: many; J: TRBJ2-7; V: TRBV12-3/TRBV12-4; CDR3: CASSPAYPTGEQYF; DNA: TGTGCCAGCAGCCCGGCCTACCCTACGGGGGAGCAGTACTTC
D: .; size: many; J: TRBJ2-7; V: TRBV20-1; CDR3: CSARDRMSGEGYEQYF; DNA: TGCAGTGCTAGAGATCGTATGTCGGGAGAGGGCTACGAGCAGTACTTC
D: .; size: many; J: TRBJ1-1; V: TRBV25-1; CDR3: CASSAWNTEAFF; DNA: TGTGCCAGCAGTGCCTGGAACACTGAAGCTTTCTTT
D: .; size: many; J: TRBJ2-7; V: TRBV11-2; CDR3: CASSLFLSSYEQYF; DNA: TGTGCCAGCAGCTTATTCCTGTCTTCGTACGAGCAGTACTTC
D: TRBD1; size: many; J: TRBJ2-7; V: TRBV7-8; CDR3: CVATTGQNEQYF; DNA: TGTGTTGCTACGACAGGGCAAAACGAGCAGTACTTC
D: .; size: many; J: TRBJ2-5; V: TRBV29-1; CDR3: CSVEAPQGIETQYF; DNA: TGCAGCGTTGAAGCCCCCCAGGGGATAGAGACCCAGTACTTC
D: .; size: many; J: TRBJ2-1; V: TRBV5-1; CDR3: CASSLEFDPMEQFF; DNA: TGCGCCAGCAGCTTGGAATTCGACCCAATGGAGCAGTTCTTC
D: .; size: many; J: TRBJ2-2; V: TRBV29-1; CDR3: CSAERGAQGRPGELFF; DNA: TGCAGCGCCGAACGGGGGGCGCAGGGAAGGCCCGGGGAGCTGTTTTTT
D: TRBD1; size: few; J: TRBJ2-7; V: TRBV5-1; CDR3: CASSFNGQGGEQYF; DNA: TGCGCCAGCAGCTTCAACGGACAGGGCGGCGAGCAGTACTTC
D: .; size: many; J: TRBJ1-1; V: TRBV5-1; CDR3: CASSFGPPGQAFF; DNA: TGCGCCAGCAGCTTTGGACCCCCCGGACAAGCTTTCTTT
D: TRBD2; size: many; J: TRBJ2-3; V: TRBV2; CDR3: CASRARLAGGVNTDTQYF; DNA: TGTGCCAGCAGGGCTCGACTAGCGGGAGGCGTGAACACAGATACGCAGTATTTT